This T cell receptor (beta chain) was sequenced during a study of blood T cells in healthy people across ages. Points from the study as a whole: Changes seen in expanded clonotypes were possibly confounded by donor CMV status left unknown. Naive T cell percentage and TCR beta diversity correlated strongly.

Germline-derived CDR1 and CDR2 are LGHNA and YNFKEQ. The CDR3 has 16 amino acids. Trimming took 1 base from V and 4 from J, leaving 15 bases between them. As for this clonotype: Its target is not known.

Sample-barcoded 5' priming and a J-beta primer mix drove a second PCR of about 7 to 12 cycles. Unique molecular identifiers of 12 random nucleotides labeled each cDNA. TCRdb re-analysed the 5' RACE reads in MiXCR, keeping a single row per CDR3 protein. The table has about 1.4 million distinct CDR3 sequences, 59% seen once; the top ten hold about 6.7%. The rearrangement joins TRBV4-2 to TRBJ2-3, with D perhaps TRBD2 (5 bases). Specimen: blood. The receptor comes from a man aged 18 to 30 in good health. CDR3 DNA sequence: TGTGCCAGCAGCCAAGCGGGCGGGCGCCCCTCAGATACGCAGTATTTT. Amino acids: CASSQAGGRPSDTQYF.